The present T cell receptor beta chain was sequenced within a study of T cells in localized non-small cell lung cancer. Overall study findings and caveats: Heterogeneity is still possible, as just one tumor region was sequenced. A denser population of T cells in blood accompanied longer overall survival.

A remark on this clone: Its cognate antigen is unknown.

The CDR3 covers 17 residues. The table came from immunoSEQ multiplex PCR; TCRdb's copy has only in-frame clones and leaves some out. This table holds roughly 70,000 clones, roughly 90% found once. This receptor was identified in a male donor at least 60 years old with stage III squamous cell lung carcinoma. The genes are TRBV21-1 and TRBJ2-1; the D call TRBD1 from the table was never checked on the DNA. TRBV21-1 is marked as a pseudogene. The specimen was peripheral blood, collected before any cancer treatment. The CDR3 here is CASRKPLKTFTRVEQFF. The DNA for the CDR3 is TGTGCCAGCCGCAAACCCCTAAAGACATTTACGCGCGTTGAGCAGTTCTTC.